The entry below describes one TCR beta chain. Its antigen remains undetermined. Qualities for individual bases were not recorded, and no much larger clone is one base off. The source of the sample is a study of beta chain features in type 1 diabetes (dated by TCRdb to 2016 to 2018). For context, the study as a whole: Patients and healthy donors did not differ in mean age, gender distribution, total cell number or subset yield. A total of some 110 million sorted cells were examined across all samples, and a strong correlation was observed between cell number per subset and RNA yield. In the study, recently diagnosed type 1 diabetes patients and matched healthy donors were compared on the TCRB repertoires of their sorted circulating CD4+ T cell subsets. Whereas all 30 or so donors provided naive and central memory subsets, regulatory and stem cell-like memory subsets were isolated from just 8 patients and about 8 healthy donors. Overall study results and their limits: Shorter templates might have been favored by PCR, but patient and control samples were amplified and corrected together, so both groups would have been affected equally by any skew. Patients with type 1 diabetes made fewer insertions and deleted more nucleotides at VDJ recombination sites, implying thymic rearrangement abnormalities. The naive, central memory and regulatory TCRB repertoires appeared to resemble one another more closely among patients than among healthy donors. HLA sub-analyses involved small numbers of individuals, so any influence of HLA type on TCRB rearrangement remained unresolved. Because cDNA rather than genomic DNA was sequenced, highly expressing activated cells could have been over-represented, although no difference in activation and CD3 levels was found between groups. Type 1 diabetes patients showed a moderate but significant shortening of TCRB CDR3 length in all four CD4+ subsets.

The entire amount of isolated RNA was reverse transcribed using the High Capacity cDNA Reverse Transcription Kit, so the sequenced TCRB transcripts were expressed ones. Deep immunoSEQ sequencing was applied to naive, central memory and regulatory T cell samples, giving an average of roughly 3.3 million total reads per sample. Sorted cells were lysed in RLT buffer and RNA was extracted with DNase-treated RNeasy Micro or Mini kits, depending on cell number. To prevent cross-contamination, every cell subset was processed on its own, while patient and healthy donor samples were processed together. Using the immunoSEQ multiplex PCR, TCRB sequences were amplified from cDNA into 87-bp fragments spanning the CDR3 region. Sequencing of the amplicons was performed on the Illumina HiSeq platform. As for the authors' bioinformatics: Synthetic template baselines were used to correct PCR bias computationally, reads within Hamming distance 2 were collapsed, and singletons that could not be merged were discarded. Reads were aligned against IMGT to assign V, D and J genes, CDR3 length and insertions or deletions at six rearrangement sites. Clonotype counts were normalized to sorted cell number within each subset before computing true diversity and Gini coefficients with the tcR R package. Repertoire sharing was quantified using the overlap coefficient calculated on TCRB nucleotide sequences. This immuneACCESS table, as held by TCRdb, lists in-frame sequences with V and J called but not all clones. Of the missing ones, under half trace to an unresolved V gene in checked studies; the others have no known cause. V, J and clone size reflect that table, while D and trimming were determined from the DNA. For this sample the table gives 400,000 or so clones, of which roughly a tenth were detected only once. The ten largest make up about 0.64% of the sample.

A distance of 16 bases separates the germline ends of V and J, which lose 3 bases and 4 bases respectively. Via the germline V gene (reference sequence), CDR1 is SGHNT and CDR2 YYREEE. Its CDR3 holds 16 amino acids, cysteine through phenylalanine. CDR3 DNA is the only sequence kept; it has 48 bases, read in frame from the first base. From each donor, a single peripheral blood sample of roughly 0.11 L on average was drawn into heparinised tubes. A BD FACSAria II and a panel including CD45RO, CCR7, CD25, CD127, CD95 and CD27 were used to sort naive, central memory, regulatory and stem cell-like memory CD4+ T cells. Every sorted population had a purity above 95%. Right away, PBMCs were isolated by Lymphoprep density gradient centrifugation and were stained directly, with no culture step. So that batch effects would be minimized, each experiment stained and sorted samples in pairs, pairing one healthy donor with one patient.

The chain joins TRBV5-4 to TRBJ2-2; TRBD1 is a weak D gene call, 6 bases matching. The sample taken for sequencing was central memory CD4+ T cells from blood. The clonotype was recovered from a man younger than 40 with type 1 diabetes. The sequence in DNA is TGTGCCAGCAGCTCCGAGTGGGGGCAGGGCACCGGGGAGCTGTTTTTT. It is translated as CASSSEWGQGTGELFF.